The clone carrying this T cell receptor (beta chain) came up a few times. Fresh peripheral blood, roughly 9.8 ml of it, supplied the PBMCs. The data were taken from a study of T cells in Graves' hyperthyroidism and ophthalmopathy. Amplification yielded TCR beta CDR3 regions, with RNA transcripts as the source. When the TCR CDR3 underwent first-round RT-PCR, the HTBI primer set was used. TCRdb re-called the multiplex PCR reads through MiXCR, storing one row per CDR3 protein. The table has 500,000 to 650,000 distinct CDR3 sequences, less than 20% seen once; the top ten hold roughly 47%. Trimming removed 2 bases at V and 5 bases at J, with 4 bases between. This CDR3 has 12 amino acids. Looked up from germline, CDR1 is SGDLS and CDR2 is YYNGEE.

The chain has TRBV9 and TRBJ2-2; D remains ambiguous. Sequencing was performed on blood. The sequence was collected from a man aged 35-49 years with Graves' ophthalmopathy. The CDR3 DNA sequence: TGTGCCAGCAGCGTGAGGACCGGGGAGCTGTTTTTT. The encoded protein is CASSVRTGELFF.